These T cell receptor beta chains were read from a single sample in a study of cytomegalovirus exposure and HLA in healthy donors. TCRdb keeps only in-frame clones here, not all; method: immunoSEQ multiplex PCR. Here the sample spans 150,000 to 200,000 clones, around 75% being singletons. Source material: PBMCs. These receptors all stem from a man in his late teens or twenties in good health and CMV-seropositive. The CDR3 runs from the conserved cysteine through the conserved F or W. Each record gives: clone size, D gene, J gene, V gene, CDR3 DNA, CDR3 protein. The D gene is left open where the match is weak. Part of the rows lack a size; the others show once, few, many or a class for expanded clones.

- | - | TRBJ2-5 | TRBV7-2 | TGTGCCAGCAGCCGCCGTACAGGGACCCAAGAGACCCAGTACTTC | CASSRRTGTQETQYF
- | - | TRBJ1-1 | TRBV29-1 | TGCAGCGCCCTGGCCAGGGTGAACACTGAAGCTTTCTTT | CSALARVNTEAFF
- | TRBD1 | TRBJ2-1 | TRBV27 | TGTGCCAGCCAGAAGACAGGGACCTCCTACAATGAGCAGTTCTTC | CASQKTGTSYNEQFF
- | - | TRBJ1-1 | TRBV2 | TGTGCCAGCAGTCAACAGGGACACACTGAAGCTTTCTTT | CASSQQGHTEAFF
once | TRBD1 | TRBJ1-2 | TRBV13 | TGTGCCAGCAGCTTATGGGACAGGGGGCGAGGCTACACCTTC | CASSLWDRGRGYTF
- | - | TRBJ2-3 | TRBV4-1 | TGCGCCAGCAGCCAAGAAGGAGCGGGCCTAAGCACAGATACGCAGTATTTT | CASSQEGAGLSTDTQYF
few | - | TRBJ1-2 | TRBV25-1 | TGTGCCAGCATTAGGACCGGGGGGAACTATGGCTACACCTTC | CASIRTGGNYGYTF
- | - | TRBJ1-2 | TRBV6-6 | TGTGCCAGCAGTTACGGGACAACTGGCTACACCTTC | CASSYGTTGYTF
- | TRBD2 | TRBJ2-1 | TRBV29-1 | TGCAGCGTTGATCGAGCGGGGCTAATTAATGAGCAGTTCTTC | CSVDRAGLINEQFF
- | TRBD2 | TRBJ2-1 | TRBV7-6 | TGTGCCAGCAGACCTAGCGGGAGGGCCTACAATGAGCAGTTCTTC | CASRPSGRAYNEQFF
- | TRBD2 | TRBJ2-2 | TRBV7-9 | TGTGCCAGCAGCCCGACTAGCGGGAGGCGGGAGCTGTTTTTT | CASSPTSGRRELFF
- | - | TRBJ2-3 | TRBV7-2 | TGTGCCAGCAGCTTAAGAACTAGGGCAGATACGCAGTATTTT | CASSLRTRADTQYF
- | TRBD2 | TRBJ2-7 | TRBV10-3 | TGTGCCATCAGCGGGACTAGCGGTATCTACGAGCAGTACTTC | CAISGTSGIYEQYF
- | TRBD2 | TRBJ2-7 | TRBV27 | TGTGCCAGCAGTCCCCGTACTAGCGGGAGTTACGAGCAGTACTTC | CASSPRTSGSYEQYF
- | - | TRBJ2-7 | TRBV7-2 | TGTGCCAGCAGCTTAGAGGTCGGGAGTCGGTACTTC | CASSLEVGSRYF
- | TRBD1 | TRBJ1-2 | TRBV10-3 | TGTGCCATCAGTGACCGCGGACAGGGCGAGAGCTATGGCTACACCTTC | CAISDRGQGESYGYTF
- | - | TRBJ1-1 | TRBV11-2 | TGTGCCAGCAGCTTACTCAACATGAACACTGAAGCTTTCTTT | CASSLLNMNTEAFF
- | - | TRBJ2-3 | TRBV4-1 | TGCGCCAGCAGCCAAGGAAGACGCGGGGGCACAGATACGCAGTATTTT | CASSQGRRGGTDTQYF
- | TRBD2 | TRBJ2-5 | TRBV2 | TGTGCCAGCAGGTTTGGTAGCGGGGTGTACCAAGAGACCCAGTACTTC | CASRFGSGVYQETQYF
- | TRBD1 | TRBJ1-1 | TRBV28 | TGTGCCAGCAGTTTAGCCCAGGGGGCTTGGGACACTGAAGCTTTCTTT | CASSLAQGAWDTEAFF
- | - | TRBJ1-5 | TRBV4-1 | TGCGCCAGCAGCAGAAGGGACAATAGCAATCAGCCCCAGCATTTT | CASSRRDNSNQPQHF
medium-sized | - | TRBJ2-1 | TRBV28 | TGTGCCAGCTCAATTAGCGGAACCTACAATGAGCAGTTCTTC | CASSISGTYNEQFF
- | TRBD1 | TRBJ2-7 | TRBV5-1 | TGCGCCAGCAGCCCCGGACAGGGGGCTTCCTACGAGCAGTACTTC | CASSPGQGASYEQYF